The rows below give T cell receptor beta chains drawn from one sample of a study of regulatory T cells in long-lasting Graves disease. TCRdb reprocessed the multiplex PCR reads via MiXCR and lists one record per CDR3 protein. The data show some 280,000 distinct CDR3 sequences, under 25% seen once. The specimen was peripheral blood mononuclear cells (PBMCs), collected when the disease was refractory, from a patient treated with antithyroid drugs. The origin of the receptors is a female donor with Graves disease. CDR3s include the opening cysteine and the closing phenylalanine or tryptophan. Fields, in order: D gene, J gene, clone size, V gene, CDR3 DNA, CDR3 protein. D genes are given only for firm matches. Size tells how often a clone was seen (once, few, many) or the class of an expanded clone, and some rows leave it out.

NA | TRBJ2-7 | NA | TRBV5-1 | TGCGCCAGCAGCTTGTTGGACACCTACGAGCAGTACTTC | CASSLLDTYEQYF
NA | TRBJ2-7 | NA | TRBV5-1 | TGCCCCAGCAGCTTGGAGGGCTCCTACGAGCAGTACTTC | CPSSLEGSYEQYF
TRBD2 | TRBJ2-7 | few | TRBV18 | TGTGCCAGCTCACCGGCACTCGCCGGGGGGGGCTCCTACGAGCAGTACTTC | CASSPALAGGGSYEQYF
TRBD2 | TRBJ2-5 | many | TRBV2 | TGTGCCAGCAGCGATACGACTAGCGGGAAAGAGACCCAGTACTTC | CASSDTTSGKETQYF
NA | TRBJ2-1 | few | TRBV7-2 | TGTGCCAGCAGCTTAGCTGCGGGCAGGGCGGGTGAGGATGAGCAGTTCTTC | CASSLAAGRAGEDEQFF
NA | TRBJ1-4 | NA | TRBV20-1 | TGCAGTGCTAGTAGCGGCGGGAATGAAAAACTGTTTTTT | CSASSGGNEKLFF
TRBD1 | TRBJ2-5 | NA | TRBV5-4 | TGTGCCAGCAGCTTGCTACAGGGGGCACGAGAGACCCAGTACTTC | CASSLLQGARETQYF
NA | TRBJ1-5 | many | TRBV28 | TGTGCCAGCTGCCAGAGCAATCAGCCCCAGCATTTT | CASCQSNQPQHF
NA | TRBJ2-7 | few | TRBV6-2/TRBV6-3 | TGTGCCAGCAGTTACTCGGGACTTTCCTACGAGCAGTACTTC | CASSYSGLSYEQYF
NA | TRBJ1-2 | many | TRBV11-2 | TGTGCCAGCACCCTCCAGACCGGGGGCTATGGCTACACCTTC | CASTLQTGGYGYTF
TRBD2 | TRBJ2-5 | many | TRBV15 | TGTGCCACCAGCAGAGGCAGCGGGATCGGACAAGAGACCCAGTACTTC | CATSRGSGIGQETQYF
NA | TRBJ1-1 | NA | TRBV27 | TGTGCCAGCCTTCCCCTCGGACTACCCTCGGGCCGAGCTTTCTTT | CASLPLGLPSGRAFF
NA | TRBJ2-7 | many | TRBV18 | TGTGCCAGCTCACCACCTGCGGGCGACGAGCAGTACTTC | CASSPPAGDEQYF
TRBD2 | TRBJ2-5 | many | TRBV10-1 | TGCGCCAGCAGTGAGTCGTCGGGAGGGCCTGAGGAGACCCAGTACTTC | CASSESSGGPEETQYF
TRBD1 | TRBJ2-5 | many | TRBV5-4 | TGTGCCAGCAGCCCTACAGGGGGCGGGGAGACCCAGTACTTC | CASSPTGGGETQYF
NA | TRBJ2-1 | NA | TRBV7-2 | TGTGCCAGCAGTCCTTGGCCAGGGGTCTACAATGAGCAGTTCTTC | CASSPWPGVYNEQFF
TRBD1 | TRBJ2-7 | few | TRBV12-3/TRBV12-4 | TGTGCCAGCAGCCGGACAGGGCAGGGATGGGAGCAGTACTTC | CASSRTGQGWEQYF
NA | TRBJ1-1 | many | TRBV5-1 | TGCGCCAGCAGCCTGAGGACGGGGATGAACACTGAAGCTTTCTTT | CASSLRTGMNTEAFF
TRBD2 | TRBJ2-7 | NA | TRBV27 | TGTGCCAGCAGTTTCACTAGCGGGAGTAACTACGAGCAGTACTTC | CASSFTSGSNYEQYF
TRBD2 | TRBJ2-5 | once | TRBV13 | TGTGTCAGCAGCTTACGTCTAGCGGGAGCAGAGCAGTACTTC | CVSSLRLAGAEQYF
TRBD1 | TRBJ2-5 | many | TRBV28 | TGTGCCAGCTGGACAGGGAAAGAGACCCAGTACTTC | CASWTGKETQYF
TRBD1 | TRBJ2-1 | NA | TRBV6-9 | TGTGCCAGCAGTTTTCTGACAGGGGATTACAATGAGCAGTTCTTC | CASSFLTGDYNEQFF
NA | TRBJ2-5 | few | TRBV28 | TGTGCCAGCAGTTTTCCCGCGACCGGTGGCCAGTACTTC | CASSFPATGGQYF